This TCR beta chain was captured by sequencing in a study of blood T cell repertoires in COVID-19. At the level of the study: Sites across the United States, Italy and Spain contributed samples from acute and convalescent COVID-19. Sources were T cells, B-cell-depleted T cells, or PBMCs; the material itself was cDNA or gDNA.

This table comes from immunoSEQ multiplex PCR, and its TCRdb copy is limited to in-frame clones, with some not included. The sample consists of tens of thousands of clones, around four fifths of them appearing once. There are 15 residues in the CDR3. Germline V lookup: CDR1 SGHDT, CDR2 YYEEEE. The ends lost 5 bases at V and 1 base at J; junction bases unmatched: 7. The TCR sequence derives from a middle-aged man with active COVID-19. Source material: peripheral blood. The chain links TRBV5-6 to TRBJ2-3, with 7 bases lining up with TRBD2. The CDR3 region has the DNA TGTGCCAGCAGTCTGGGGGGGTATGGCACAGATACGCAGTATTTT. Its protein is CASSLGGYGTDTQYF. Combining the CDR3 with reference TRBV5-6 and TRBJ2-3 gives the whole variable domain DAGVTQSPTHLIKTRGQQVTLRCSPKSGHDTVSWYQQALGQGPQFIFQYYEEEERQRGNFPDRFSGHQFPNYSSELNVNALLLGDSALYLCASSLGGYGTDTQYFGPGTRLTVL.